The 20 T cell receptor beta chains given below trace back to one sample, sequenced in a study of shared clonotypes between healthy human individuals. Using immunoSEQ multiplex PCR, the repertoire was profiled, and TCRdb retains in-frame clones only, with some absent. The sample comprises about 1.5 million clones, approximately 98% of which are singletons, and approximately 0.44% rests with the top ten. The sample taken for sequencing was naive CD4+ T cells sorted from blood. Specified subset: CD45RA+ positively selected. Receptors originate from a man in his thirties or forties in good health.

The rearrangement joins TRBV6-1 to TRBJ1-5; D is undetermined. Trimming took off 7 bases at V and 0 bases at J, with 4 bases between the two ends. Germline V gene sequence: CDR1 MNHNS, CDR2 SASEGT. The length of the CDR3 is 12 residues. Written as DNA, the CDR3 is TGTGCCAGCAAGGATAGCAATCAGCCCCAGCATTTT. Amino acids: CASKDSNQPQHF.

This rearrangement joins TRBV5-1 to TRBJ2-3; D uncertain. Per the germline V gene, CDR1 is SGHRS and CDR2 is YFSETQ. V dropped 4 bases and J dropped 0 bases, with 12 bases sitting between them. The CDR3 has 15 residues. CDR3 in DNA: TGCGCCAGCAGCCCGAGACCGTTTAGCACAGATACGCAGTATTTT. It encodes CASSPRPFSTDTQYF.

The chain links TRBV5-1 to TRBJ2-3; TRBD2 matches 14 bases. The V and J ends lost 4 bases and 5 bases, in that order; junction bases with no gene match: 3. Germline V gene lookup returns CDR1 SGHRS and CDR2 YFSETQ. The CDR3 covers 15 residues. CDR3 in DNA: TGCGCCAGCAGCACCGGGACTAGCGGGGGAGATACGCAGTATTTT. This codes for CASSTGTSGGDTQYF.

This rearrangement joins TRBV6-6 to TRBJ1-1; 7 bases map to TRBD1. The CDR3 loop spans 15 amino acids. Germline loops: CDR1 MNHNY, CDR2 SVGAGI (reference sequence). Trimming at V came to 7 bases and at J to 3 bases, leaving 11 bases not matched to a gene. CDR3 in amino acids: CASNKGGATDTEAFF. Written as DNA, the CDR3 is TGTGCCAGCAACAAAGGGGGCGCAACGGACACTGAAGCTTTCTTT.

The V call is TRBV4-1, the J call TRBJ1-2; 7 bases match TRBD1. Looked up from germline, CDR1 is MGHRA and CDR2 is YSYEKL. The V segment lost 4 bases and the J segment 2 bases; nucleotides outside the gene matches: 7. This CDR3 has 15 amino acids. CDR3: CASSRPGQSNYGYTF. As DNA, the CDR3 is TGCGCCAGCAGCCGACCGGGACAGTCGAACTATGGCTACACCTTC.

The rearrangement links TRBV5-1 to TRBJ2-2, with a weak D call TRBD2 (5 bases). The germline V gene has CDR1 SGHRS and CDR2 YFSETQ. The CDR3 totals 17 residues. The V and J ends lost 4 bases and 4 bases respectively, with 20 bases between them. In DNA, the CDR3 is TGCGCCAGCAGCCCTATGTTAGGGTCCCGGGGCACCGGGGAGCTGTTTTTT. It yields the protein CASSPMLGSRGTGELFF.

The chain couples TRBV19 to TRBJ2-3, with 14 bases aligning to TRBD2. V shed 6 bases and J 5 bases; nucleotides not matched to a gene: 7. Germline CDR1 is LNHDA and CDR2 is SQIVND (reference sequence). This CDR3 has 16 amino acids. DNA of the CDR3: TGTGCCAGTAGGGGAACAGGACTAGCGGGAGGAGATACGCAGTATTTT. It is translated as CASRGTGLAGGDTQYF.

V and J are TRBV25-1 and TRBJ2-3; D perhaps matches TRBD1 (6 bases). The CDR3 runs 16 residues. Germline V gene sequence: CDR1 MGHDK, CDR2 SYGVNS. Trimming removed 4 bases at V and 2 bases at J, with 16 bases between. Written as DNA, the CDR3 is TGTGCCAGCAGTGGGGACCAAAGGGGGTTCACAGATACGCAGTATTTT. Translation gives CASSGDQRGFTDTQYF.

The J gene is TRBJ1-2, the V gene TRBV5-6, with 9 bases fitting TRBD1. The V segment lost 4 bases and the J segment 13 bases; nucleotides outside the gene matches: 11. Germline V gives CDR1 SGHDT, CDR2 YYEEEE. The CDR3 sequence is 13 residues long. The CDR3 reads CASSPRRGQGITF. As DNA, the CDR3 is TGTGCCAGCAGCCCGCGCCGGGGACAGGGCATCACCTTC.

The chain joins TRBV5-1 to TRBJ2-2; no clear D gene. V lost 2 bases and J 4 bases, leaving 9 bases between the germline ends. The CDR3 loop spans 14 amino acids. Per germline, CDR1 SGHRS and CDR2 YFSETQ. The CDR3: CASSFLVGTGELFF. The CDR3 region has the DNA TGCGCCAGCAGCTTCTTAGTGGGCACCGGGGAGCTGTTTTTT.

The V and J genes are TRBV18 and TRBJ2-7; possible D gene TRBD1, 5 bases. CDR3 size: 16 residues. Germline CDR1 and CDR2: KGHSH and LQKENI. The V end lost 1 base, the J end lost 3 bases, and 16 bases lay between the germline ends. The CDR3 sequence is CASSPRGAGKDYEQYF. The CDR3 coding sequence is TGTGCCAGCTCACCACGGGGTGCAGGGAAAGACTACGAGCAGTACTTC.

The J gene is TRBJ1-1, the V gene TRBV19, with 10 bases identical to TRBD1. The CDR3 has 17 residues. V dropped 10 bases and J dropped 4; count of bases not matched to a gene: 18. Germline loops: CDR1 LNHDA, CDR2 SQIVND (reference sequence). The CDR3 loop reads CATQDPRDRGPGTEAFF. In DNA, the CDR3 is TGTGCCACCCAAGACCCGCGAGACAGGGGGCCGGGCACTGAAGCTTTCTTT.

This sequence joins TRBV9 and TRBJ2-1; D is tentatively TRBD1 or TRBD2 (6 bases each). The CDR3 sequence is 15 residues long. Trimming stripped 3 bases from V and 7 bases from J, with 17 bases between. CDR1 and CDR2 (germline): SGDLS, YYNGEE. Here the CDR3 reads CASSAREGGKNEQFF. DNA for the CDR3: TGTGCCAGCAGCGCCCGAGAGGGGGGCAAGAATGAGCAGTTCTTC.

The chain joins TRBV10-3 to TRBJ2-1; TRBD2 matches 8 bases. The CDR3 is made up of 16 amino acids. The V gene end was trimmed by 3 bases and the J gene end by 9 bases; junction bases not matched to a gene: 13. CDR1 is ENHRY and CDR2 is SYGVKD in the germline V gene. In nucleotides, the CDR3 is TGTGCCATCAGTGACAATAGCGGGATACTCGGAATTGAGCAGTTCTTC. This codes for CAISDNSGILGIEQFF.

The J gene is TRBJ1-4, the V gene TRBV6-1; D call uncertain. The CDR3 length is 12 residues. Trimming took 7 bases from V and 8 from J, leaving 11 bases between them. The germline V gene encodes CDR1 MNHNS and CDR2 SASEGT. The CDR3 sequence is CASKGLSEKLFF. The CDR3 DNA is TGTGCCAGCAAGGGATTATCGGAAAAACTGTTTTTT.

The J gene is TRBJ1-2, the V gene TRBV5-6; D ambiguous. Trimming cost V 4 bases and J 0 bases, with 22 bases left between them. Germline V gene sequence: CDR1 SGHDT, CDR2 YYEEEE. The CDR3 is 18 residues long. The CDR3 reads CASSLQTDGIYPNYGYTF. CDR3 coding DNA: TGTGCCAGCAGCCTACAAACGGACGGTATCTACCCTAACTATGGCTACACCTTC.

In its sample, this clone was seen once. The chain couples TRBV5-1 to TRBJ2-3; D is unresolved. The germline V gene has CDR1 SGHRS and CDR2 YFSETQ. The CDR3 is made up of 16 amino acids. Trimming took off 0 bases at V and 0 bases at J, with 11 bases between the two ends. In nucleotides, the CDR3 is TGCGCCAGCAGCTTGGAACCTATTCCAAGCACAGATACGCAGTATTTT. Encoded protein: CASSLEPIPSTDTQYF.

This chain joins TRBV5-1 and TRBJ1-2, with 7 bases that match TRBD1. The germline V gene encodes CDR1 SGHRS and CDR2 YFSETQ. The CDR3 is 14 amino acids. V dropped 7 bases and J dropped 7; count of bases not matched to a gene: 13. CDR3 protein: CASGEGQFASGYTF. CDR3 nucleotides: TGCGCCAGCGGGGAGGGACAGTTTGCTAGTGGCTACACCTTC. Full variable domain (remainder filled in from reference TRBV5-1 and TRBJ1-2): KAGVTQTPRYLIKTRGQQVTLSCSPISGHRSVSWYQQTPGQGLQFLFEYFSETQRNKGNFPGRFSGRQFSNSRSEMNVSTLELGDSALYLCASGEGQFASGYTFGSGTRLTVV.

The rearrangement uses TRBV2 and TRBJ2-2; 7 nucleotides match TRBD1. V trimming: 6 bases; J trimming: 0 bases; junction bases outside the gene matches: 4. CDR1 is SNHLY, CDR2 FYNNEI, per germline. The CDR3 spans 15 residues. The CDR3 region is CASRLDRANTGELFF. CDR3 DNA: TGTGCCAGCAGACTAGACAGGGCGAACACCGGGGAGCTGTTTTTT.

The V gene is TRBV5-1, the J gene TRBJ2-7; 9 bases match TRBD1. Trimming removed 5 bases from V and 3 bases from J; junction bases left unmatched: 9. This CDR3 has 15 amino acids. Germline values: CDR1 SGHRS, CDR2 YFSETQ. This CDR3 is CASRVRTGASYEQYF. The DNA of the CDR3 is TGCGCCAGCAGAGTCCGGACAGGGGCTAGCTACGAGCAGTACTTC.